This TCR beta chain was captured in a study of blood T cell repertoires in COVID-19. CDR1 ENHRY and CDR2 SYGVKD come from the germline V gene. V dropped 7 bases and J dropped 5; count of bases not matched to a gene: 9. The CDR3 totals 14 residues. The protocol was immunoSEQ multiplex PCR, while the TCRdb copy is restricted to in-frame clones and leaves out a portion. The sample shows roughly 110,000 clones, around nine tenths of them seen only once. The sample was peripheral blood. The genes are TRBV10-3 and TRBJ2-3, with 7 bases identical to TRBD2. This TCR came from a woman in her sixties or seventies who had recovered from COVID-19. In nucleotides, the CDR3 is TGTGCCATCACCCCCGGGACTACGGGAGATACGCAGTATTTT. It translates to CAITPGTTGDTQYF.